This T cell receptor beta chain was retrieved from a study of T-cell reconstitution after alpha-beta-depleted transplantation in children (dated by TCRdb to the mid-2010s). Study-level background: The study quantitatively tracked T-cell immune reconstitution after TCRalphabeta/CD19-depleted allogeneic hematopoietic cell transplantation in children using TCR repertoire profiling.

Remarks on this clonotype: The target of this receptor is not known. It has no much larger one-base neighbor in the sample; base qualities were not kept.

This specimen's treatment or condition label, per the study, means: allogeneic hematopoietic cell transplantation with graft depleted of TCRalphabeta T cells and CD19 B cells. The transplant recipients were children given TCRalphabeta/CD19-depleted allogeneic hematopoietic cell grafts. Libraries were constructed by PCR. Sequenced on an Illumina HiSeq 2500. TCR library preparation used molecular barcoding, with unique molecular identifiers applied to normalize quantification of the TCRbeta repertoire. Using fastp trimming at Q25 and MiXCR clonotype assembly, TCRdb reanalyzed the public sequencing data and kept in-frame beta chains. Identical CDR3 proteins give one entry, which carries the most common genes and DNA. This sample has 700,000 to 950,000 distinct CDR3 sequences in its table, and roughly 15% of those were observed once. Around 4.5% of the sample goes to the ten largest clones. General study outcomes and caveats: Over subsequent months, a decline in hyperexpanded clone frequencies was noted, and after one year, T-cell counts and TCRbeta diversity were mostly ascribed to newly produced T cells. In some patients, the high TCRbeta diversity seen at day 60 was put down to recipient T cells and intrathymic progenitors that had survived conditioning. The apparently early recovery of alphabetaT-cell counts about two months after transplant reportedly depended on only several hundred rapidly expanded clones that came from non-depleted graft cells.

The sequencing used PBMCs, mostly from graft donor cells, collected 360 days after TCRalphabeta/CD19-depleted stem cell transplant. The sequence came from a male patient between 5 and 17 years old who had a stem cell transplant for acute lymphoblastic leukemia, so the T cells may come from the graft donor.

The DNA sequence follows: TGTGCCAGCGCTCCAGGGGGCGCTGGGGAGACCCAGTACTTC. Translated, it reads CASAPGGAGETQYF. The V and J segments used are TRBV6-1 and TRBJ2-5; TRBD1 lines up with 8 middle nucleotides. After removal of 8 bases from V and 5 bases from J, the junction retains 10 bases not matched to a gene. Inclusive of the bounding cysteine and phenylalanine, the CDR3 is 14 residues long. Solely the CDR3 DNA is kept, with 42 bases framed from the first base. Looking up the germline V gene yields CDR1 MNHNS and CDR2 SASEGT.